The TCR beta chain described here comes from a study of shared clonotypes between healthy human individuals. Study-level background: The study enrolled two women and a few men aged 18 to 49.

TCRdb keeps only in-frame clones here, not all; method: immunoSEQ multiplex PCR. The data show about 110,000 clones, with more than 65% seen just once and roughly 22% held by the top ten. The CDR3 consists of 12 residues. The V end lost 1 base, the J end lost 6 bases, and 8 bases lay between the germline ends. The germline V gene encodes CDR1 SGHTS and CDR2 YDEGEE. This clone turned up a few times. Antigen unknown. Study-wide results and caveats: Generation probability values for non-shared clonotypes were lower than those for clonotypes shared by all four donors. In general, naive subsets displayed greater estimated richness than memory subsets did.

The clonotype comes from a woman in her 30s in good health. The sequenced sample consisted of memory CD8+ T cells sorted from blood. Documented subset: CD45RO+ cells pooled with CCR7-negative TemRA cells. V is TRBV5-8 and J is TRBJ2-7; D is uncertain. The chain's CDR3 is CASSLRRPEQYF. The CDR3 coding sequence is TGTGCCAGCAGCTTGCGGCGCCCCGAGCAGTACTTC. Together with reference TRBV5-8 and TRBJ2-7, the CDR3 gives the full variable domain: EAGVTQSPTHLIKTRGQQATLRCSPISGHTSVYWYQQALGLGLQFLLWYDEGEERNRGNFPPRFSGRQFPNYSSELNVNALELEDSALYLCASSLRRPEQYFGPGTRLTVT.